This T cell receptor beta chain was observed in a study of blood T cell repertoires in COVID-19. Produced via immunoSEQ multiplex PCR; TCRdb's table is partial and in-frame only. This table holds some 270,000 clones, 80% to 90% found once. The CDR3 is made up of 14 amino acids. Germline values: CDR1 SGHAT, CDR2 FQDESV (reference sequence). With 3 bases clipped from V and 10 bases from J, the junction kept 4 bases outside the gene matches. The sequence was obtained from a woman aged 40 to 50 who had been exposed to COVID-19. Sequencing input: PBMCs or T cells enriched from blood (not recorded which). The chain links TRBV11-1 to TRBJ2-2; 11 nucleotides match TRBD2. The CDR3 reads CASSFRLAGPELFF. In nucleotides, the CDR3 is TGTGCCAGCAGCTTCAGACTAGCGGGACCGGAGCTGTTTTTT.